This TCR beta chain was identified during a study of Graves' ophthalmopathy and Graves' hyperthyroidism. For the study at large: Peripheral blood was gathered at first diagnosis, ahead of any treatment whatsoever. Overall study results and limits: Separation of ophthalmopathy from stable hyperthyroidism was achieved by a 13-signature model, at around 88% sensitivity and around 81% specificity.

This clonotype was counted many times. Its cognate antigen is unknown. The PBMCs were taken from approximately 9 ml of fresh peripheral blood. Trimming took 2 bases from V and 5 from J; bases not matched to a gene: 5. Germline V gene sequence: CDR1 LNHNV, CDR2 YYDKDF (reference sequence). This CDR3 comprises 15 residues. The study amplified TCR beta CDR3 regions using RNA transcripts. Scientists carried out first-round RT-PCR using HTBI primers and then a second-round multiplex PCR. Each CDR3 protein gets one entry after TCRdb re-called the multiplex PCR reads with MiXCR. This sample has nearly 400,000 distinct CDR3 sequences, with around 16% found just once.

The source material was peripheral blood. The chain combines TRBV15 with TRBJ2-7; TRBD2 agrees at 11 bases. The source of this sequence is a woman aged 18-30 years with Graves' ophthalmopathy. The DNA for the CDR3 is TGTGCCACCAGCAGATCCCAGACTAGCGGGGACGAGCAGTACTTC. Its protein is CATSRSQTSGDEQYF.